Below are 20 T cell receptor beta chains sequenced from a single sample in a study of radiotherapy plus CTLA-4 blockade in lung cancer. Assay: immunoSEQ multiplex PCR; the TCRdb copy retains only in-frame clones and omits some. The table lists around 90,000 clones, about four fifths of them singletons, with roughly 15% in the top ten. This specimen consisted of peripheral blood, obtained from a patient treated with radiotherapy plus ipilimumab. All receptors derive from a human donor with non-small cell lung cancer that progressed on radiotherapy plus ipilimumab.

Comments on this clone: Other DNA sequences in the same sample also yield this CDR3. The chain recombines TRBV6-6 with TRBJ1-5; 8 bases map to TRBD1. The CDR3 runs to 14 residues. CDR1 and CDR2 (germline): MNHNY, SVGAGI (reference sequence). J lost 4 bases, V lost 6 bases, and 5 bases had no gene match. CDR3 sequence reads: CASRGQGRNQPQHF. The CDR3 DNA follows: TGTGCCAGCAGAGGACAGGGCAGGAATCAGCCCCAGCATTTT.

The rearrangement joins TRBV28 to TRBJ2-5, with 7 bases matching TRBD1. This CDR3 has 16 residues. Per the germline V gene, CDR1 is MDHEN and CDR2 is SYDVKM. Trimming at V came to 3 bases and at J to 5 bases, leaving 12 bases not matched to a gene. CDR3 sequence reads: CASSLPPTGWKETQYF. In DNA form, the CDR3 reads TGTGCCAGCAGTTTGCCCCCGACAGGGTGGAAGGAGACCCAGTACTTC.

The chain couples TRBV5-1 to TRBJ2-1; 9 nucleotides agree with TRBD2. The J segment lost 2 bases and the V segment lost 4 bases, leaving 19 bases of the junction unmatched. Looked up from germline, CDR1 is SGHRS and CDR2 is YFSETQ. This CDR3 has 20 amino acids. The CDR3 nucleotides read TGCGCCAGCAGCGCAGCCAGCGGGGGGCGCGATAGAGGTGCCTACAATGAGCAGTTCTTC. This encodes CASSAASGGRDRGAYNEQFF.

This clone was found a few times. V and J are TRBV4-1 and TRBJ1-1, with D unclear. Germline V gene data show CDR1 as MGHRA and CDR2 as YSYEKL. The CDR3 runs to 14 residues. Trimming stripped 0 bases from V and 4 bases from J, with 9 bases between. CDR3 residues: CASSQDSGATEAFF. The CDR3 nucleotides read TGCGCCAGCAGCCAAGATTCCGGCGCCACTGAAGCTTTCTTT.

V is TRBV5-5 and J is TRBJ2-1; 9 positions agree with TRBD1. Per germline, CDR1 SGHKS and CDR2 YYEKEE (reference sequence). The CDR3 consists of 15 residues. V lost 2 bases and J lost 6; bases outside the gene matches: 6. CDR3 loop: CASSFAWTGANEQFF. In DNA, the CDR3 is TGTGCCAGCAGCTTCGCTTGGACAGGGGCCAATGAGCAGTTCTTC.

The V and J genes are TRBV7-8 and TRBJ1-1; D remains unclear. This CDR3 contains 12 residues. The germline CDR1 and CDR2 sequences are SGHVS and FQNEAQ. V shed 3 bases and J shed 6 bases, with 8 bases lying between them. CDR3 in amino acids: CASSFGDAEAFF. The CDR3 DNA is TGTGCCAGCAGCTTTGGGGATGCTGAAGCTTTCTTT.

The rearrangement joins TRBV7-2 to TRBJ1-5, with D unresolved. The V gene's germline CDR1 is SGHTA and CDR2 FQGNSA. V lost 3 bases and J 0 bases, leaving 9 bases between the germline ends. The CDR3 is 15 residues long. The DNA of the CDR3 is TGTGCCAGCAGCTTTTCCCAAAATAGCAATCAGCCCCAGCATTTT. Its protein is CASSFSQNSNQPQHF.

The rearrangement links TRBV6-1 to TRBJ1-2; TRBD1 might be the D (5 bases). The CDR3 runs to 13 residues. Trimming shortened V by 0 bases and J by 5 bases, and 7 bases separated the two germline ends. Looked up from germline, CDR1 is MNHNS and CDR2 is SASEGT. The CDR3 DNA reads TGTGCCAGCAGTGAAGCTGCAGGGTATGGCTACACCTTC. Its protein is CASSEAAGYGYTF.

CDR3 protein: CASSVKRGGYNEQFF. CDR3 DNA: TGTGCCAGCAGCGTAAAGAGAGGGGGGTACAATGAGCAGTTCTTC. The chain is built from TRBV9 and TRBJ2-1; D may match TRBD1 or TRBD2 (6 bases each). V lost 1 base, J lost 4 bases, and 12 bases lay in between. This CDR3 contains 15 residues. In germline, CDR1 is SGDLS, CDR2 YYNGEE.

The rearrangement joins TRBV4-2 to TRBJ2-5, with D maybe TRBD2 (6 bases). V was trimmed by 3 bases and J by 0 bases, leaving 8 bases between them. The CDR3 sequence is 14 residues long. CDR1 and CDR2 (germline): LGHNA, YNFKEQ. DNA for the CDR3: TGTGCCAGCAGCCAGGGGGGATACCAAGAGACCCAGTACTTC. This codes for CASSQGGYQETQYF.

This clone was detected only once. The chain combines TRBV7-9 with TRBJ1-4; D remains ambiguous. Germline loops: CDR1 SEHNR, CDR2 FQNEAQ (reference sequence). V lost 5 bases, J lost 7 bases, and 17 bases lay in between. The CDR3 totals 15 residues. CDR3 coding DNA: TGTGCCAGCAGCCCCGGGTCCACTCCCATTGAAAAACTGTTTTTT. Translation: CASSPGSTPIEKLFF.

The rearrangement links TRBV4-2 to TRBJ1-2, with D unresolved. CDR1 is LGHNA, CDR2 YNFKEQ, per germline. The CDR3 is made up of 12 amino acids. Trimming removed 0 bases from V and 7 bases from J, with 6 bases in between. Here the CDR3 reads CASSQDRAGYTF. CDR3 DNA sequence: TGTGCCAGCAGCCAAGATCGGGCTGGCTACACCTTC.

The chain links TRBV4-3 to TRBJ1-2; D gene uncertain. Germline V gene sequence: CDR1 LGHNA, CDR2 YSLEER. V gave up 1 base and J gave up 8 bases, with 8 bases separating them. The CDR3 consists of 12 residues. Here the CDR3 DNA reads TGCGCCAGCAGCCAAGGGTTTCGGGGCTACACCTTC. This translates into CASSQGFRGYTF.

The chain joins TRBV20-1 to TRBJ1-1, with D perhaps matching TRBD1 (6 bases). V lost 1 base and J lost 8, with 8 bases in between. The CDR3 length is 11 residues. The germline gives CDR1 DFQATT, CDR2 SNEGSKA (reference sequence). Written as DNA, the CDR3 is TGCAGTGCTAGAGGGGGGACAGAAGCTTTCTTT. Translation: CSARGGTEAFF.

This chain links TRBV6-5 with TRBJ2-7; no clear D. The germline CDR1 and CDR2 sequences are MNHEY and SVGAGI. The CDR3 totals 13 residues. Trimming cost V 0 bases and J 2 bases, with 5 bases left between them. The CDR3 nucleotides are TGTGCCAGCAGTTACTCGAATGCCTACGAGCAGTACTTC. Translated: CASSYSNAYEQYF.

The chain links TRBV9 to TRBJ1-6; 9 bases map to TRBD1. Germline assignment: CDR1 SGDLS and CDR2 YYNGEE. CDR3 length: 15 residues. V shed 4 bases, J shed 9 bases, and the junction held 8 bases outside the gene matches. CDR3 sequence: CASSPAWTGVSPLHF. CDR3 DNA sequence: TGTGCCAGCAGCCCCGCTTGGACAGGGGTTTCACCCCTCCACTTT.

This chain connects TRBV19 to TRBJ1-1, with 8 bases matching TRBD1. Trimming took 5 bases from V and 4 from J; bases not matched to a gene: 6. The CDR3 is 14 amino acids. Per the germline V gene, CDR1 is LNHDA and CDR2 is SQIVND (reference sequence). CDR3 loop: CASSLQGASTEAFF. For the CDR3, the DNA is TGTGCCAGTAGTCTGCAGGGGGCGAGCACTGAAGCTTTCTTT.

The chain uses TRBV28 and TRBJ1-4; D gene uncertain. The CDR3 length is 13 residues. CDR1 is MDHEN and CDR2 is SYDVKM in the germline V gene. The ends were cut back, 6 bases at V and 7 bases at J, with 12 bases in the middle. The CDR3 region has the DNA TGTGCCAGCAGATACCTCCGAGGTGAAAAACTGTTTTTT. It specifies CASRYLRGEKLFF.

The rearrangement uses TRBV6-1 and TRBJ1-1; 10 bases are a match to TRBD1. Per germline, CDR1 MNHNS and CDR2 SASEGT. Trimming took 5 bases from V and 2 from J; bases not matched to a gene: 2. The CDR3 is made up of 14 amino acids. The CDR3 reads CASSWTGGNTEAFF. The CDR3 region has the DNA TGTGCCAGCAGTTGGACAGGGGGAAACACTGAAGCTTTCTTT.

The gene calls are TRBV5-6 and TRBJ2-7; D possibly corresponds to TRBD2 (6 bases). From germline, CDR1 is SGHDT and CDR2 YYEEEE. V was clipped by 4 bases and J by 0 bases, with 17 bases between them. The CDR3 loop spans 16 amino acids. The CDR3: CASSIYWTTSSYEQYF. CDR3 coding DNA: TGTGCCAGCAGCATTTATTGGACTACCAGCTCCTACGAGCAGTACTTC.